This TCR beta chain is drawn from a study of blood T cell repertoires in COVID-19. Study at large: The United States, Italy and Spain provided the acute and convalescent COVID-19 samples. The cDNA or gDNA used as material had been derived from T cells, B-cell-depleted T cells, or PBMCs.

Clinical history as reported by participants underpinned cohort assignment. Two negative PCRs, clearance, or symptom resolution were required of recovered Cohort 3 donors. J was trimmed by 0 bases and V by 9 bases; bases with no gene match: 5. The CDR3 sequence is 13 residues long. In germline, CDR1 is LGHDT, CDR2 YNNKEL (reference sequence). Clones were read by immunoSEQ multiplex PCR, and TCRdb kept only the in-frame ones, dropping some. The sample shows around 300,000 clones, around nine tenths of them seen only once. The receptor's source is a woman aged 40 to 49 who had recovered from COVID-19. V is TRBV3-1 (or the pseudogene TRBV3-2) and J is TRBJ2-7, with 7 bases identical to TRBD2. The sequencing sample was made of PBMCs or T cells enriched from blood (not recorded which). The CDR3 DNA follows: TGTGCCAGTGGGGACTACAGCTCCTACGAGCAGTACTTC. This translates into CASGDYSSYEQYF.